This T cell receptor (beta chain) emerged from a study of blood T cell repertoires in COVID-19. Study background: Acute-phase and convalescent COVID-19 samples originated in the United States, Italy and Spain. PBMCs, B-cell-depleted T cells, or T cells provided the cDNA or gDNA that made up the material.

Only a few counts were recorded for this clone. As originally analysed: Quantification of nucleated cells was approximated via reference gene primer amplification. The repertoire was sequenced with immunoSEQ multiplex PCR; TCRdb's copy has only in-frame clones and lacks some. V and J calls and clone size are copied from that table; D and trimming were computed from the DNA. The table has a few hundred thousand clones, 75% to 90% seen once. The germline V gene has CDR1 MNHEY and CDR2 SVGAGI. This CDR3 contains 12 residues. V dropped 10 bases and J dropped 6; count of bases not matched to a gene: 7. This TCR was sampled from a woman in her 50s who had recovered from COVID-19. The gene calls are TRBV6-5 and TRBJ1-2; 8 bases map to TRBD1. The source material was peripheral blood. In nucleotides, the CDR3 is TGTGCCACTGACAGGGGTACGCATGGCTACACCTTC. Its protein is CATDRGTHGYTF.